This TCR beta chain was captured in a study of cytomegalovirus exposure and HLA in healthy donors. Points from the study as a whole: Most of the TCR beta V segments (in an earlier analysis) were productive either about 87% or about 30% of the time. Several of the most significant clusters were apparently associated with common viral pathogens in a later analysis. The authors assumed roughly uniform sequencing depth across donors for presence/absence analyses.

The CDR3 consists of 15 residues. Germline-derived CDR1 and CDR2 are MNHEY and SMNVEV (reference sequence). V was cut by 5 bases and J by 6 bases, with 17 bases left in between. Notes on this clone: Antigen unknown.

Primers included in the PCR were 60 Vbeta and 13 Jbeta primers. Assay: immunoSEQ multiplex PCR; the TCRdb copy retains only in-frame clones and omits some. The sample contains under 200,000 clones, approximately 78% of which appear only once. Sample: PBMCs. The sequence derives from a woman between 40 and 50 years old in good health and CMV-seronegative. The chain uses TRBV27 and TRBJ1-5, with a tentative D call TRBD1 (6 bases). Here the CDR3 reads CASSPHRETSQPQHF. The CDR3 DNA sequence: TGTGCCAGCAGTCCCCACAGGGAAACCAGTCAGCCCCAGCATTTT.